Below are 2 T cell receptor beta chains sequenced from a single sample in a study of pediatric ulcerative colitis. One to two pinch biopsies were taken from the rectum during colonoscopy. Sequencing was performed with immunoSEQ multiplex PCR; in TCRdb, only in-frame clones are kept and a portion is missing. The sample consists of tens of thousands of clones, roughly two thirds of them appearing once. The sample consisted of gut tissue. The receptor source for this set is a boy younger than 18 with severe ulcerative colitis.

This clone was counted once. The rearrangement joins TRBV19 to TRBJ1-6; 10 bases line up with TRBD1. The CDR3 has 16 amino acids. Looked up from germline, CDR1 is LNHDA and CDR2 is SQIVND (reference sequence). V trimming: 6 bases; J trimming: 2 bases; junction bases outside the gene matches: 4. CDR3 sequence: CASRPGQGAYNSPLHF. DNA of the CDR3: TGTGCCAGTAGGCCCGGACAGGGGGCCTATAATTCACCCCTCCACTTT.

The J gene is TRBJ2-2, the V gene TRBV29-1; D gene unclear. V lost 6 bases to trimming and J lost 8 bases, with 16 bases between them. Per germline, CDR1 SQVTM and CDR2 ANQGSEA. The CDR3 spans 13 residues. In DNA form, the CDR3 reads TGCAGCGTCGGACCGGTGCCCGAAGGGGAGCTGTTTTTT. Encoded protein: CSVGPVPEGELFF.